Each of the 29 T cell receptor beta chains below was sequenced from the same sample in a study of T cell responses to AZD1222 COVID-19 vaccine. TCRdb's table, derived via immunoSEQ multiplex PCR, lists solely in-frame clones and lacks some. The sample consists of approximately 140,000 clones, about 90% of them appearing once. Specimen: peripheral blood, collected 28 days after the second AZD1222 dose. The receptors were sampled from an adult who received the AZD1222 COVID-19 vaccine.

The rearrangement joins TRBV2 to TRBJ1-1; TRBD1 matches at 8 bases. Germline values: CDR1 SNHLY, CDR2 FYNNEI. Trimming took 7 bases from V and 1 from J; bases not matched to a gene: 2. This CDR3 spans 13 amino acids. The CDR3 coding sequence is TGTGCCAGCACCGGACAGGGGAACACTGAAGCTTTCTTT. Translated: CASTGQGNTEAFF.

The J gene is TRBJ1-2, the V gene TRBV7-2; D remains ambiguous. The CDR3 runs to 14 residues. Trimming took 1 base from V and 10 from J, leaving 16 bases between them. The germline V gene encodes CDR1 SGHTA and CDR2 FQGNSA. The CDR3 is CASSLGRRDSVYTF. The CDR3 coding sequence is TGTGCCAGCAGCTTAGGACGGAGGGATTCCGTCTACACCTTC.

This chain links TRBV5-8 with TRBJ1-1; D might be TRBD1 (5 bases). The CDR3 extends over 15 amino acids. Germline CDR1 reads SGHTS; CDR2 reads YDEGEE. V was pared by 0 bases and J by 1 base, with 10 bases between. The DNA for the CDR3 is TGTGCCAGCAGCTTGGATGGACACCAGAACACTGAAGCTTTCTTT. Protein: CASSLDGHQNTEAFF.

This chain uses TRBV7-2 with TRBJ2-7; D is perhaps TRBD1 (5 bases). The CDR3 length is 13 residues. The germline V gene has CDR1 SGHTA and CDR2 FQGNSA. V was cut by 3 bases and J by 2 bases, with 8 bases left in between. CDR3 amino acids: CASSLTATYEQYF. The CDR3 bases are TGTGCCAGCAGCTTGACAGCCACCTACGAGCAGTACTTC.

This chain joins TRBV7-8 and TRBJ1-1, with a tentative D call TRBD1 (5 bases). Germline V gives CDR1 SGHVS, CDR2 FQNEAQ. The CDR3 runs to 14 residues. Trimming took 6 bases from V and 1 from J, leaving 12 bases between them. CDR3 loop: CASRVRDGNTEAFF. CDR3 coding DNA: TGTGCCAGCAGAGTGCGGGACGGGAACACTGAAGCTTTCTTT.

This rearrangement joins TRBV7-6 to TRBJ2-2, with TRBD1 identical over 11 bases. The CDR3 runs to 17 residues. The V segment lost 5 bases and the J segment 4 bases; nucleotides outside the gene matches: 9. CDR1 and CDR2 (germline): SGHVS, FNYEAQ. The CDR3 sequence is CASSQRTGTGGTGELFF. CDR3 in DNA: TGTGCCAGCAGCCAGAGGACCGGGACAGGGGGCACCGGGGAGCTGTTTTTT.

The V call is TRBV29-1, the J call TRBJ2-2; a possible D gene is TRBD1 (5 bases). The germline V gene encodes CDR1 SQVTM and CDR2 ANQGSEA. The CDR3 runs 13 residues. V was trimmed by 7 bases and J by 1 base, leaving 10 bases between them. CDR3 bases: TGCAGCGCTGCTACAGGGAACACCGGGGAGCTGTTTTTT. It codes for CSAATGNTGELFF.

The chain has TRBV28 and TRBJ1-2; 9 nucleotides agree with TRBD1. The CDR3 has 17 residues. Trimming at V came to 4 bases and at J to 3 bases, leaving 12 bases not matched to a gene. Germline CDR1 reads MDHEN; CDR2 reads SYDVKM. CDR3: CASSSTRTGARHYGYTF. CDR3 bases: TGTGCCAGCAGTTCGACTCGGACAGGGGCACGACACTATGGCTACACCTTC.

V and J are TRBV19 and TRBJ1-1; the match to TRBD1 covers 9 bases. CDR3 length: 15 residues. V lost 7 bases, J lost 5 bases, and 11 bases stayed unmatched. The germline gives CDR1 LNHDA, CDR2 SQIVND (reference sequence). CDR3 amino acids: CASTSMGQGKTEAFF. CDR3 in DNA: TGTGCCAGTACCTCGATGGGACAGGGAAAAACTGAAGCTTTCTTT.

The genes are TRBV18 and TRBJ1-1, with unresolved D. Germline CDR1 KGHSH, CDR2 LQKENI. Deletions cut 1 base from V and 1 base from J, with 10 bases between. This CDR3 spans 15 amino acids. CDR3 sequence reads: CASSPQGLTNTEAFF. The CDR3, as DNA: TGTGCCAGCTCACCACAAGGACTTACGAACACTGAAGCTTTCTTT.

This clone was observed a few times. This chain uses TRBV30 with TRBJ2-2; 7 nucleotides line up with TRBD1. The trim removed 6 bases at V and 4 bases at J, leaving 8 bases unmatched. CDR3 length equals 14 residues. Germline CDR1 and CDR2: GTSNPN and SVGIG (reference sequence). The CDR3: CACRGDSPTGELFF. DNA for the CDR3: TGTGCCTGTCGAGGGGACAGTCCCACCGGGGAGCTGTTTTTT. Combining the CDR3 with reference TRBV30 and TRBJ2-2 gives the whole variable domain SQTIHQWPATLVQPVGSPLSLECTVEGTSNPNLYWYRQAAGRGLQLLFYSVGIGQISSEVPQNLSASRPQDRQFILSSKKLLLSDSGFYLCACRGDSPTGELFFGEGSRLTVL.

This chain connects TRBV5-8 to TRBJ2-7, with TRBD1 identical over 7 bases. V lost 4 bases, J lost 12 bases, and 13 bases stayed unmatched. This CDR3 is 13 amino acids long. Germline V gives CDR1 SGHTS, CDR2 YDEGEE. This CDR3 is CASSPGTAKKTYF. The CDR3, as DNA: TGTGCCAGCAGCCCTGGGACAGCAAAGAAGACGTACTTC.

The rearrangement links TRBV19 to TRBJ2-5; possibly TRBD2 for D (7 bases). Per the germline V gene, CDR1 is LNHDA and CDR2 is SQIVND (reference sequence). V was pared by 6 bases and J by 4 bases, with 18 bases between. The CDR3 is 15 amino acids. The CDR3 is CASSPARGGRETQYF. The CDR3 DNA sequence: TGTGCCAGTAGCCCCGCAAGGGGGGGGAGAGAGACCCAGTACTTC.

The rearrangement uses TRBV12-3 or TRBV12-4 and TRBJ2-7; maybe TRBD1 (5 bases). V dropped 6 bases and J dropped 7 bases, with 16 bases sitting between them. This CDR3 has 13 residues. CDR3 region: CASRYSGLGEQYF. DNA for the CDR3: TGTGCCAGCAGATACTCAGGGCTGGGGGAGCAGTACTTC.

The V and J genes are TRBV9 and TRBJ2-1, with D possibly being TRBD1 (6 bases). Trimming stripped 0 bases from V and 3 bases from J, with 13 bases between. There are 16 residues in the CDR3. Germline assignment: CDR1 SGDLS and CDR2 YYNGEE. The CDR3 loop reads CASSVGDTPVYNEQFF. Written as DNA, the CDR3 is TGTGCCAGCAGCGTAGGGGACACACCAGTCTACAATGAGCAGTTCTTC.

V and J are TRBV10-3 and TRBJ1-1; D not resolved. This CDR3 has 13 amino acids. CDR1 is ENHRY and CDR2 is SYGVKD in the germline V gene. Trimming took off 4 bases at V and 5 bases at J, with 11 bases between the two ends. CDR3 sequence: CAISGEEETEAFF. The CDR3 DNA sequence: TGTGCCATCAGTGGAGAGGAAGAAACTGAAGCTTTCTTT.

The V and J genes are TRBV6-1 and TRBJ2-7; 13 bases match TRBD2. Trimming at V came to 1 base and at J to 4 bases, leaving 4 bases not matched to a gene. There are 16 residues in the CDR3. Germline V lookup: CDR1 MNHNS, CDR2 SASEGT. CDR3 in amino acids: CASSEGLAGGFYEQYF. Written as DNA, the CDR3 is TGTGCCAGCAGTGAAGGACTAGCGGGAGGTTTTTACGAGCAGTACTTC.

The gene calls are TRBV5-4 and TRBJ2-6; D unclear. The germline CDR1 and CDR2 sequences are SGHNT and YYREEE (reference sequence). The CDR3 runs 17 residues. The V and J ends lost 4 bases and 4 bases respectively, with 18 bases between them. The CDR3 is CASSDNGRGGGANVLTF. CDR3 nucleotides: TGTGCCAGCAGCGATAATGGACGAGGCGGCGGGGCCAACGTCCTGACTTTC.

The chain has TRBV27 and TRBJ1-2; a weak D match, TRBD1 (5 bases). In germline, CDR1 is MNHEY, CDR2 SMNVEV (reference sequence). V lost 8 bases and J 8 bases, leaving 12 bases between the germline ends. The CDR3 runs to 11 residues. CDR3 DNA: TGTGCCAGCCACGGGGGTGGGGGCTACACCTTC. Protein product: CASHGGGGYTF.

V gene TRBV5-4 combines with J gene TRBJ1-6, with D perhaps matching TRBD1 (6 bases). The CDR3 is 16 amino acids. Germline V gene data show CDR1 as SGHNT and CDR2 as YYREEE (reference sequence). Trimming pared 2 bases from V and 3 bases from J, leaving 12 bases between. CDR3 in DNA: TGTGCCAGCAGCTTTGCAGGGGTTTACTATAATTCACCCCTCCACTTT. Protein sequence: CASSFAGVYYNSPLHF.

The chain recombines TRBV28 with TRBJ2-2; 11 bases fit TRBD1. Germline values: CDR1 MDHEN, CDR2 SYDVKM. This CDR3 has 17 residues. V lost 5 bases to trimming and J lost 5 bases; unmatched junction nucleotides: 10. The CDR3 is CASSPRTGGVGTGELFF. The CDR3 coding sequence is TGTGCCAGCAGTCCCCGGACAGGGGGCGTTGGGACCGGGGAGCTGTTTTTT.

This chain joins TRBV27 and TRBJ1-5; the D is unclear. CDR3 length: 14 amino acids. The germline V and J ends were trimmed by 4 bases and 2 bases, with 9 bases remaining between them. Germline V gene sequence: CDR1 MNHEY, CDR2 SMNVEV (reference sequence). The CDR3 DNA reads TGTGCCAGCAGTTCCACAGTTCGCAATCAGCCCCAGCATTTT. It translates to CASSSTVRNQPQHF.

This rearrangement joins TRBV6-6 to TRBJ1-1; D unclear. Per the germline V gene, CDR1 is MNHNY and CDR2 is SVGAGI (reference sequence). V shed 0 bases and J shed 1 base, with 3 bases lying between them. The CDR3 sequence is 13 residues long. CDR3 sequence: CASSYSRNTEAFF. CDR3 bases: TGTGCCAGCAGTTACTCCAGGAACACTGAAGCTTTCTTT.

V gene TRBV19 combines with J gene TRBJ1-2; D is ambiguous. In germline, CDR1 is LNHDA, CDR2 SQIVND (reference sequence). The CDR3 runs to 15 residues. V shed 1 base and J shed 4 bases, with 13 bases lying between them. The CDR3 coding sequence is TGTGCCAGTAGTATAGGGGGTGGCAATCTCTATGGCTACACCTTC. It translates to CASSIGGGNLYGYTF.

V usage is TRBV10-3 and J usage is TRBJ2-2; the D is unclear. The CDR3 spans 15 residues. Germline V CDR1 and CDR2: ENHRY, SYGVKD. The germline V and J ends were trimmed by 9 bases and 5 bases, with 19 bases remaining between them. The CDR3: CAIPSKAGRTGELFF. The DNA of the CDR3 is TGTGCCATACCCTCAAAGGCAGGTCGGACCGGGGAGCTGTTTTTT.

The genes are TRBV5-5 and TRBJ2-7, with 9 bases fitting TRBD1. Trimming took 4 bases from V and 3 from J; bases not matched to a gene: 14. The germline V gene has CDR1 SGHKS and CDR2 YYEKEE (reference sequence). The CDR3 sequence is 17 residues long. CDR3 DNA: TGTGCCAGCAGCGTCACTCGGACAGGGGAGAAGAACTACGAGCAGTACGTC. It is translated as CASSVTRTGEKNYEQYV.

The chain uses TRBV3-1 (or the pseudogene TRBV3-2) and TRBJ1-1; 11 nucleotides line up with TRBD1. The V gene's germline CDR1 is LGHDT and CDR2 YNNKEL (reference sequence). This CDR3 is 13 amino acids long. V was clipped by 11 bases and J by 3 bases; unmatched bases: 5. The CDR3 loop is CAASGQGDTEAFF. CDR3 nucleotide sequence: TGTGCCGCATCGGGACAGGGGGACACTGAAGCTTTCTTT.

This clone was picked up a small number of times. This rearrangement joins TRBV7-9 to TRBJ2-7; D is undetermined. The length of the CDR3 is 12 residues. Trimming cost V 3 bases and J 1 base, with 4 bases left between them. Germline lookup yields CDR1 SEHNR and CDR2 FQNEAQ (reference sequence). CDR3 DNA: TGTGCCAGCAGCTTGGAATCCTACGAGCAGTACTTC. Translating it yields CASSLESYEQYF.

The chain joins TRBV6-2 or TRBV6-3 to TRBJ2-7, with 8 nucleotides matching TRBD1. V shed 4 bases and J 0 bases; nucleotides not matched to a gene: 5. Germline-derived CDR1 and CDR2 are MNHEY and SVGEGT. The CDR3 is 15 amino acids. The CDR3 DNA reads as TGTGCCAGCAGTTCATCCGGGACAGGCTCCTACGAGCAGTACTTC. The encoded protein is CASSSSGTGSYEQYF.